These 27 T cell receptor beta chains share one sample of origin, sequenced in a study of blood T cell repertoires in COVID-19. This table comes from immunoSEQ multiplex PCR, and its TCRdb copy is limited to in-frame clones, with some not included. In the table there are some 80,000 clones, about nine tenths of which are singletons. Sequenced sample: peripheral blood. The receptors come from a man aged 45-65 years with active or convalescent COVID-19.

The chain uses TRBV27 and TRBJ1-1; D perhaps matches TRBD1 (6 bases). CDR1 is MNHEY, CDR2 SMNVEV, per germline (reference sequence). The CDR3 is made up of 16 amino acids. Trimming stripped 5 bases from V and 4 bases from J, with 20 bases between. For the CDR3, the DNA is TGTGCCAGCAGTATGGGGACATACCCCGCGGGCACTGAAGCTTTCTTT. This translates into CASSMGTYPAGTEAFF.

The sample holds one count of this clone. V usage is TRBV5-1 and J usage is TRBJ2-5; TRBD2 agrees at 7 bases. Germline lookup yields CDR1 SGHRS and CDR2 YFSETQ. With V trimmed by 4 bases and J by 2 bases, 11 bases remained unmatched. The CDR3 length is 16 residues. The DNA of the CDR3 is TGCGCCAGCAGCAGCCGACTAGCAGTGGGTCAAGAGACCCAGTACTTC. Translating gives CASSSRLAVGQETQYF.

The gene calls are TRBV18 and TRBJ1-6; D not certain. The V gene lost 6 bases and the J gene lost 10 bases, with 19 bases spanning the gap. Germline-derived CDR1 and CDR2 are KGHSH and LQKENI. This CDR3 has 15 amino acids. The CDR3 protein is CASSPPGGGLSPLHF. The CDR3 DNA sequence: TGTGCCAGCTCGCCCCCGGGTGGCGGTCTCTCACCCCTCCACTTT.

This sequence joins TRBV5-1 and TRBJ2-1; maybe TRBD2 (6 bases). There are 15 residues in the CDR3. Trimming cost V 4 bases and J 5 bases, with 16 bases left between them. Germline lookup yields CDR1 SGHRS and CDR2 YFSETQ. The CDR3 region has the DNA TGCGCCAGCAGCCCGGCAGGGCTAGCGCACAATGAGCAGTTCTTC. Its translation: CASSPAGLAHNEQFF.

The chain recombines TRBV5-1 with TRBJ2-7, with a possible D match to TRBD2 (7 bases). The CDR3 is 14 residues long. Germline lookup yields CDR1 SGHRS and CDR2 YFSETQ. V lost 5 bases and J lost 4, with 16 bases in between. In DNA, the CDR3 is TGCGCCAGCAGGGGGACGGGGGGCGCATACGAGCAGTACTTC. Protein: CASRGTGGAYEQYF.

The V call is TRBV6-5, the J call TRBJ2-7, with D uncertain. The CDR3 is made up of 14 amino acids. Trimming stripped 0 bases from V and 4 bases from J, with 10 bases between. CDR1 and CDR2 from the germline V gene are MNHEY and SVGAGI. In nucleotides, the CDR3 is TGTGCCAGCAGTTACTCCGGGTCGCGATACGAGCAGTACTTC. It codes for CASSYSGSRYEQYF.

This clone was recorded once. J is TRBJ2-1 and V is TRBV27; D perhaps matches TRBD2 (6 bases). Germline CDR1 is MNHEY and CDR2 is SMNVEV (reference sequence). The CDR3 runs to 16 residues. The V gene lost 8 bases and the J gene lost 0 bases, with 17 bases spanning the gap. The DNA for the CDR3 is TGTGCCAGCGGATCCGGGACTTCCCTCTCCTACAATGAGCAGTTCTTC. This codes for CASGSGTSLSYNEQFF.

The gene calls are TRBV6-6 and TRBJ2-3; TRBD1 matches 7 bases. This CDR3 is built from 15 residues. Germline V gene sequence: CDR1 MNHNY, CDR2 SVGAGI (reference sequence). The trim removed 6 bases at V and 2 bases at J, leaving 8 bases unmatched. The CDR3 DNA reads TGTGCCAGCAGCCCCCTACAGGGGACCACAGATACGCAGTATTTT. Translation gives CASSPLQGTTDTQYF.

CDR3 in amino acids: CASTSQRGNEQFF. DNA for the CDR3: TGTGCCAGCACCTCACAGCGGGGCAATGAGCAGTTCTTC. This rearrangement joins TRBV2 to TRBJ2-1; 7 bases align to TRBD2. The CDR3 has 13 residues. Germline assignment: CDR1 SNHLY and CDR2 FYNNEI. V lost 7 bases, J lost 6 bases, and 6 bases stayed unmatched.

The gene calls are TRBV5-1 and TRBJ1-5; D gene unclear. CDR1 SGHRS and CDR2 YFSETQ come from the germline V gene. V lost 0 bases and J lost 3, with 10 bases in between. The CDR3 is 15 amino acids. CDR3 sequence (DNA): TGCGCCAGCAGCTTGGGTTACGAACACAATCAGCCCCAGCATTTT. Translating it yields CASSLGYEHNQPQHF.

V and J are TRBV3-1 (or the pseudogene TRBV3-2) and TRBJ1-5; D gene unclear. V was cut by 0 bases and J by 7 bases, with 7 bases left in between. This CDR3 has 13 amino acids. Per the germline V gene, CDR1 is LGHDT and CDR2 is YNNKEL (reference sequence). The CDR3: CASSQDPRQPQHF. The CDR3, as DNA: TGTGCCAGCAGCCAAGATCCGCGACAGCCCCAGCATTTT.

The V call is TRBV7-7, the J call TRBJ2-5; TRBD1 might be the D (5 bases). The V gene lost 1 base and the J gene lost 5 bases, with 14 bases spanning the gap. Germline V lookup: CDR1 SSHAT, CDR2 FNYEAQ (reference sequence). The CDR3 totals 15 residues. CDR3 loop: CASSLDQGKPETQYF. The CDR3 DNA reads as TGTGCCAGCAGCTTAGATCAGGGTAAACCGGAGACCCAGTACTTC. Together with reference TRBV7-7 and TRBJ2-5, the CDR3 gives the full variable domain: GAGVSQSPRYKVTKRGQDVTLRCDPISSHATLYWYQQALGQGPEFLTYFNYEAQPDKSGLPSDRFSAERPEGSISTLTIQRTEQRDSAMYRCASSLDQGKPETQYFGPGTRLLVL.

The V and J genes are TRBV6-5 and TRBJ2-2; 8 bases fit TRBD1. The CDR3 length is 15 residues. V was clipped by 4 bases and J by 4 bases; unmatched bases: 5. Per the germline V gene, CDR1 is MNHEY and CDR2 is SVGAGI. The CDR3 sequence is CASSWRQGSTGELFF. The DNA of the CDR3 is TGTGCCAGCAGTTGGAGACAGGGGTCCACCGGGGAGCTGTTTTTT.

This clone appeared a single time. The chain uses TRBV5-1 and TRBJ1-4, with 11 bases matching TRBD1. V was clipped by 4 bases and J by 8 bases; unmatched bases: 4. The length of the CDR3 is 14 residues. Germline V CDR1 and CDR2: SGHRS, YFSETQ. The CDR3 bases are TGCGCCAGCAGCCTGGGACAGGGGGACGAAAAACTGTTTTTT. Its translation: CASSLGQGDEKLFF. The whole variable domain, remainder taken from reference TRBV5-1 and TRBJ1-4, is KAGVTQTPRYLIKTRGQQVTLSCSPISGHRSVSWYQQTPGQGLQFLFEYFSETQRNKGNFPGRFSGRQFSNSRSEMNVSTLELGDSALYLCASSLGQGDEKLFFGSGTQLSVL.

The chain employs TRBV7-2 and TRBJ1-3; 8 nucleotides line up with TRBD1. This CDR3 has 19 amino acids. V lost 3 bases and J lost 0; bases outside the gene matches: 13. Germline CDR1 and CDR2: SGHTA and FQGNSA. In nucleotides, the CDR3 is TGTGCCAGCAGCTTGAAAATGGTGGGACAGGCCAGCTCTGGAAACACCATATATTTT. Amino acids: CASSLKMVGQASSGNTIYF.

The chain carries TRBV14 and TRBJ1-6; 7 bases are a match to TRBD1. The CDR3 length is 13 residues. J was trimmed by 6 bases and V by 4 bases; bases with no gene match: 0. Germline CDR1 is SGHDN and CDR2 is FVKESK. The CDR3 spells CASSRQGNSPLHF. The CDR3 DNA reads TGTGCCAGCAGCCGACAGGGTAATTCACCCCTCCACTTT.

Worth noting for this clone: The sample carries other DNA sequences with the same CDR3. V is TRBV27 and J is TRBJ1-1, with 8 positions matching TRBD1. V was pared by 3 bases and J by 4 bases, with 4 bases of the junction left unmatched. The CDR3 extends over 14 amino acids. CDR1 is MNHEY, CDR2 SMNVEV, per germline (reference sequence). The CDR3 reads CASSFQGAPTEAFF. CDR3 sequence (DNA): TGTGCCAGCAGTTTTCAGGGGGCGCCCACTGAAGCTTTCTTT.

The genes are TRBV18 and TRBJ1-4; TRBD1 is a possible D gene (5 bases). Germline V gene sequence: CDR1 KGHSH, CDR2 LQKENI. This CDR3 spans 19 amino acids. The V and J ends lost 0 bases and 1 base respectively, with 18 bases between them. As DNA, the CDR3 is TGTGCCAGCTCACCACCTGAGGCCAAGGGGCTTGGAACTAATGAAAAACTGTTTTTT. This codes for CASSPPEAKGLGTNEKLFF.

The chain joins TRBV7-8 to TRBJ1-4; the match to TRBD1 covers 9 bases. CDR1 is SGHVS, CDR2 FQNEAQ, per germline. The CDR3 sequence is 14 residues long. The ends lost 3 bases at V and 8 bases at J; junction bases unmatched: 4. CDR3 sequence (DNA): TGTGCCAGCAGCTTGGGACAGGGCCGCGAAAAACTGTTTTTT. Translated: CASSLGQGREKLFF.

This chain uses TRBV5-1 with TRBJ2-5; 12 bases match TRBD1. The germline gives CDR1 SGHRS, CDR2 YFSETQ. Trimming at V came to 5 bases and at J to 3 bases, leaving 8 bases not matched to a gene. This CDR3 comprises 16 residues. CDR3 protein: CASRPSGTGGEETQYF. CDR3 DNA sequence: TGCGCCAGCAGACCTTCCGGGACAGGGGGCGAAGAGACCCAGTACTTC.

J is TRBJ2-1 and V is TRBV4-2, with 8 bases fitting TRBD1. The CDR3 loop spans 17 amino acids. Germline V gene lookup returns CDR1 LGHNA and CDR2 YNFKEQ. V lost 2 bases, J lost 7 bases, and 13 bases stayed unmatched. As DNA, the CDR3 is TGTGCCAGCAGCCAACTCGACAGGGGCCTCCATGGGAATGAGCAGTTCTTC. Translated, it gives CASSQLDRGLHGNEQFF.

The chain's CDR3 is CASSPGGKTNEKLFF. The CDR3 coding sequence is TGTGCCAGTAGTCCGGGGGGCAAAACTAATGAAAAACTGTTTTTT. The genes are TRBV19 and TRBJ1-4, with a possible D match to TRBD1 (6 bases). The CDR3 length is 15 residues. CDR1 is LNHDA, CDR2 SQIVND, per germline (reference sequence). V shed 5 bases and J shed 1 base, with 11 bases lying between them.

The chain joins TRBV2 to TRBJ2-5; TRBD2 matches at 11 bases. V dropped 6 bases and J dropped 1; count of bases not matched to a gene: 4. This CDR3 is 15 amino acids long. Looked up from germline, CDR1 is SNHLY and CDR2 is FYNNEI. For the CDR3, the DNA is TGTGCCAGCAGCTGGACTAGCGGGCGCCAAGAGACCCAGTACTTC. Translating it yields CASSWTSGRQETQYF.

The V call is TRBV2, the J call TRBJ2-5; 9 nucleotides line up with TRBD1. The CDR3 is made up of 15 amino acids. V lost 7 bases to trimming and J lost 5 bases; unmatched junction nucleotides: 11. From germline, CDR1 is SNHLY and CDR2 FYNNEI. The CDR3 DNA reads as TGTGCCAGCAACAGGGGCGGGACAGGGACGGAGACCCAGTACTTC. Its protein product is CASNRGGTGTETQYF.

J is TRBJ2-1 and V is TRBV28, with 13 bases that match TRBD2. The V gene end was trimmed by 6 bases and the J gene end by 4 bases; junction bases not matched to a gene: 12. The CDR3 has 18 residues. Looked up from germline, CDR1 is MDHEN and CDR2 is SYDVKM. CDR3 nucleotides: TGTGCCAGCAGCGTCGGACTAGCGGGGGTCCGATCTTACAATGAGCAGTTCTTC. Protein product: CASSVGLAGVRSYNEQFF.

V is TRBV6-6 and J is TRBJ1-3; unclear D gene. Germline V gives CDR1 MNHNY, CDR2 SVGAGI (reference sequence). The V end was cut by 2 bases, the J end by 1 base, with 6 bases between. The CDR3 is 14 amino acids. CDR3 coding DNA: TGTGCCAGCAGTTACGCGGAATCTGGAAACACCATATATTTT. Translation gives CASSYAESGNTIYF.

The chain uses TRBV9 and TRBJ2-2, with D possibly TRBD2 on 5 matching bases. V lost 0 bases to trimming and J lost 5 bases, with 20 bases between them. The CDR3 contains 18 residues. The germline gives CDR1 SGDLS, CDR2 YYNGEE. The DNA for the CDR3 is TGTGCCAGCAGCGTAGTCTCGGGAACTGGGAGAGGGACCGGGGAGCTGTTTTTT. This encodes CASSVVSGTGRGTGELFF.